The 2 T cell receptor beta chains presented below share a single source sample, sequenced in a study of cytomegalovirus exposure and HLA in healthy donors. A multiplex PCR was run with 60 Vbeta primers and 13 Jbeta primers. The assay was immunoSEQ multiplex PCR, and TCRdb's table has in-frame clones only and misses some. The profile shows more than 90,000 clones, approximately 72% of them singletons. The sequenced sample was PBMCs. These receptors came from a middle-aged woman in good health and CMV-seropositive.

This CDR3 is CASSLAGAPEQFF. CDR3 nucleotide sequence: TGTGCCAGCAGCTTGGCGGGAGCCCCTGAGCAGTTCTTC. The chain links TRBV7-2 to TRBJ2-1, with 7 bases lining up with TRBD2. The CDR3 is 13 residues long. From germline, CDR1 is SGHTA and CDR2 FQGNSA. The V segment lost 3 bases and the J segment 9 bases; nucleotides outside the gene matches: 5.

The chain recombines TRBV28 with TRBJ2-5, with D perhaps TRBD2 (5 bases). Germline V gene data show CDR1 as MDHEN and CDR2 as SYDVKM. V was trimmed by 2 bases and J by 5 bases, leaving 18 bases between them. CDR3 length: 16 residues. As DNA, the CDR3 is TGTGCCAGCAGTTTAGATCCTAGCCCGGTGAGGGAGACCCAGTACTTC. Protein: CASSLDPSPVRETQYF.